This T cell receptor (beta chain) was observed in a study of shared clonotypes between healthy human individuals. Study at large: There were three CD4 naive, three CD4 memory, two CD8 naive and one CD8 memory plates per donor.

The CDR3 contains 16 residues. Trimming cost V 5 bases and J 8 bases; bases outside gene matches: 11. Germline-derived CDR1 and CDR2 are SGHDT and YYEEEE. Positively selected for CCR7, the CD45RO-negative cells used as naive CD8 cells excluded terminally differentiated effector memory CD45RA+ cells. The repertoire was sequenced with immunoSEQ multiplex PCR; TCRdb's copy has only in-frame clones and lacks some. The data contain about 2.1 million clones, about 92% of them singletons. The sample was naive CD8+ T cells from PBMCs. The sequence was obtained from a man younger than 35 in good health. Some clones in this sample may be carry-over from other donors' samples. The gene calls are TRBV5-6 and TRBJ2-1, with 12 bases identical to TRBD2. CDR3 nucleotide sequence: TGTGCCAGCAGACTTACCTCTAGCGGGAGGGCTCATGAGCAGTTCTTC. Its protein product is CASRLTSSGRAHEQFF.